Described below is a single TCR beta chain sequence and its context. Its specific antigen is unknown. Base qualities are not at hand, and no much larger clone is one base apart. This entry comes from a study of T cell responses to AZD1222 COVID-19 vaccine (dated by TCRdb to about 2021). A note on the overall study: AZD1222 recipients with second doses at about 4 weeks or about 12 weeks were pooled, because spike-specific TCR depth and breadth did not differ between schedules. Trial participants were enrolled by age into 18-55, 56-69 and 70-plus year subgroups, with roughly 160, 29 and 62 TCR-sequenced participants respectively. TCR sequencing was performed for about 240 trial participants, of whom 207 were given two doses of AZD1222 and around 25 were given two doses of MenACWY control vaccine.

The CDR3 regions of human TCRbeta chains were analyzed by immunosequencing. The published analysis was carried out like this. Repertoire TCRs were matched against a reference library of SARS-CoV-2-specific TCRs generated with the MIRA antigen-specificity platform. Breadth meant the fraction of unique TCRs that were SARS-CoV-2-associated, whereas depth meant the fraction of total T cells that were SARS-CoV-2-associated. Using the MIRA data, every spike-specific TCR was mapped to the spike region that the TCR reacted to and assigned to either a CD4 or a CD8 class. Log10-transformed breadth and depth values were compared by one-way ANOVA with Sidak's multiple comparisons tests. The source is immuneACCESS, and TCRdb retained only in-frame sequences with V and J called. Part of the clones is not carried over; for the studies checked, unresolved V genes explain less than half of this, and the remainder is unexplained. Clone size and V and J calls were adopted from that table, with D and trimming inferred from the DNA. The sample table holds 90,000 to 120,000 clones, of which over 75% were seen once. The ten largest clones add up to around 8.7% of the sample.

In the paper's terms, the time point label means: baseline before first vaccination. The vaccinee samples were drawn from two UK trials, COV001 and COV002, one of which was a single-blind randomized controlled phase 2/3 trial testing AZD1222 (ChAdOx1 nCoV-19) in healthy adults. For TCRbeta chain sequencing, PBMC samples from trial participants were taken at day 0 and at day 28 after the second dose. The study at large found these results: In the small 56-69-year group, the increase in depth fell short of significance, most likely because of low power. Nearly half of unique spike-specific TCRs reportedly recognized epitopes outside regions mutated in the B.1.351 and B.1.1.7 variants. Vaccine-associated CD4 TCRs spanned the whole spike protein, with dominant responses in regions 160-218 and 743-854. A significant rise in spike-specific TCR breadth and depth was observed after two AZD1222 doses relative to day 0 and relative to MenACWY recipients. Because no samples from the day 14 peak response were available, repertoires could be characterized only after the peak T cell response. Most participants were white British and females outnumbered males, and the authors suggested that clonal diversity may have been underestimated. Only six AZD1222 recipients were SARS-CoV-2 seropositive at baseline, limiting conclusions about previously exposed vaccinees.

The cysteine opens and the phenylalanine closes a CDR3 of 15 amino acids. The kept DNA is CDR3 alone, 45 bases in frame from the first base. CDR1 and CDR2 were assigned from the germline V gene as MDHEN and SYDVKM. V is cut back by 4 bases and J by 4 bases, with 8 bases in the junction unmatched. The sequenced sample was peripheral blood, obtained on day 0 of AZD1222 vaccination. The source of this sequence is an adult in good health. The chain employs TRBV28 and TRBJ2-5; 8 of the junction bases match TRBD2. For the CDR3, the sequence is CASSWSGRDGETQYF. The base sequence is TGTGCCAGCAGTTGGAGCGGGAGAGACGGAGAGACCCAGTACTTC.